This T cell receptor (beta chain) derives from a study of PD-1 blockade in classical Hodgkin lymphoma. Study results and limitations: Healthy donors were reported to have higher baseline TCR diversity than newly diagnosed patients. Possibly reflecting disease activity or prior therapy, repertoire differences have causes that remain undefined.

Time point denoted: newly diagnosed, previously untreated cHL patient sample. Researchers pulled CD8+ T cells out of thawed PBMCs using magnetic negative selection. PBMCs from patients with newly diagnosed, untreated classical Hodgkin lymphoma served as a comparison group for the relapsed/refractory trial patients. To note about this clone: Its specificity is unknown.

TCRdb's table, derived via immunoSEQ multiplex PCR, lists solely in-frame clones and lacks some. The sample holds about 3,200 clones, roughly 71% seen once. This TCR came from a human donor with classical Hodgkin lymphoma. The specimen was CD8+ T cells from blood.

The CDR3 is CASSLAGGTDTQYF. In DNA form, the CDR3 reads TGCGCCAGCAGTCTAGCGGGAGGCACAGATACGCAGTATTTT. The chain joins TRBV23-1 to TRBJ2-3, with 9 bases aligning to TRBD2. Being an ORF, TRBV23-1 has a function that is uncertain. This CDR3 has 14 amino acids. The V and J ends lost 4 bases and 1 base, in that order; junction bases with no gene match: 0.